The T cell receptor (beta chain) described here comes from a study of lung T cells in sarcoidosis with Löfgren's syndrome. Across the whole study: Bronchoalveolar lavage fluid in sarcoidosis accumulates CD4+ T cells. Overall study results and limits: Versus controls, Löfgren's syndrome patients reportedly showed TRAV12-1 and TRBV2 as most expanded.

One entry per CDR3 protein, called by TCRdb with MiXCR from the reads. The data contain hundreds of distinct CDR3 sequences, over 25% of them seen just once; the ten biggest clones take up 15% to 20%. J was trimmed by 3 bases and V by 4 bases; bases with no gene match: 6. Germline values: CDR1 SGDLS, CDR2 YYNGEE. The CDR3 is made up of 15 amino acids. In its sample, this clonotype is medium-sized. The target antigen is unknown. This chain uses TRBV9 with TRBJ2-1, with 8 nucleotides matching TRBD2. This clonotype was obtained from a human donor with sarcoidosis (Löfgren's syndrome or another form), or a control subject (not recorded which). Sequenced: CD4+ T cells from bronchoalveolar lavage. The CDR3 reads CASSYSGAHYNEQFF. In nucleotides, the CDR3 is TGTGCCAGCAGCTATAGCGGGGCCCACTACAATGAGCAGTTCTTC.